This T cell receptor beta chain was identified during a study of shared clonotypes between healthy human individuals. Study-wide background: With ages of 18 to 49, the donors were two women and three men.

Study-level results: Only blood was sampled, and tissue TCR repertoires likely differ from blood ones.

Genomic DNA of unsorted samples came from roughly 90 million PBMCs. As regards this clone: The antigen remains unidentified.

Every immunoSEQ plate was one replicate of a subset's evenly spread DNA. Profiled with immunoSEQ multiplex PCR; TCRdb holds only in-frame clones, not every one. The data hold roughly 480,000 clones, with 65% to 80% observed a single time. The CDR3 runs 14 residues. Germline CDR1 is MNHNS and CDR2 is SASEGT. V shed 1 base and J shed 7 bases, with 13 bases lying between them. Sequences were obtained from PBMCs. The V gene is TRBV6-1, the J gene TRBJ1-2; D might be TRBD1 (5 bases). The source is a woman aged 40-49 years in good health. Some clones in this sample may be carry-over from other donors' samples. This CDR3 reads CASSEEWGPRGYTF. The CDR3 DNA reads as TGTGCCAGCAGTGAAGAATGGGGACCCCGTGGCTACACCTTC.